Listed below are T cell receptor beta chains from one sample, sequenced in a study of T cells in Graves' hyperthyroidism and ophthalmopathy. Each CDR3 protein gets one entry after TCRdb re-called the multiplex PCR reads with MiXCR. The top ten hold approximately 16% of the sample, which has hundreds of thousands of distinct CDR3 sequences, around a sixth seen once. The material sequenced was blood. Every receptor here comes from a woman aged 45-65 years with Graves' hyperthyroidism that later progressed to Graves' ophthalmopathy. Each CDR3 is given with its conserved first and last residue. The D gene is left open where the match is weak. Clone size, where shown, is once, few, many, or a class for clones that have expanded.

v_gene	d_gene	abundance	j_gene	CDR3nt	CDR3aa
TRBV27	.	.	TRBJ1-6	TGTGCCAGCAGTTCCAGTTCGCCAGAAGTAGGTTCACCCCTCCACTTT	CASSSSSPEVGSPLHF
TRBV11-2	.	few	TRBJ1-6	TGTGCCAGCAGAAACCTCAACAGGAGCTCCTATAATTCACCCCTCCACTTT	CASRNLNRSSYNSPLHF
TRBV7-8	.	few	TRBJ2-2	TGTGCCAGCAGCCTCAGGGCCGGGACATCGAACACCGGGGAGCTGTTTTTT	CASSLRAGTSNTGELFF
TRBV4-1	.	few	TRBJ1-1	TGCGCCAGCAGCCAAGATCAATCCCGACCGGAGGATGAAGCTTTCTTT	CASSQDQSRPEDEAFF
TRBV7-2	TRBD2	few	TRBJ2-2	TGTGCCAGCAGCCTACTAGCGGGGGGACACACCGGGGAGCTGTTTTTT	CASSLLAGGHTGELFF
TRBV7-3	.	.	TRBJ2-7	TGTGCCAGCAGCTCCAGCAGGGGGGGGGACGAGCAGTACTTC	CASSSSRGGDEQYF
TRBV7-6	.	many	TRBJ2-7	TGTGCCAGCAGCTTAGGGTTGGGACTTAAAGCCTACGAGCAGTACTTC	CASSLGLGLKAYEQYF
TRBV19	.	.	TRBJ1-2	TGTGCCAGTAGTATAGATGTGGAGGGCTTCTATGGCTACACCTTC	CASSIDVEGFYGYTF
TRBV25-1	TRBD1	.	TRBJ1-2	TGTGCCAGCAGTGGTACAGACAGGGTCTATGGCTACACCTTC	CASSGTDRVYGYTF
TRBV5-4	.	.	TRBJ2-7	TGTGCCAGCAGCCATACTCGAAACTACGGCTACGAGCAGTACTTC	CASSHTRNYGYEQYF
TRBV12-3/TRBV12-4	TRBD2	many	TRBJ2-7	TGTGCCAGCACCCAAGGCCGGGGGGATCTACCCTACGAGCAGTACTTC	CASTQGRGDLPYEQYF
TRBV20-1	.	many	TRBJ1-1	TGCAGTGTCAGGTGGGTTGAGAACACTGAAGCTTTCTTT	CSVRWVENTEAFF
TRBV3-1	TRBD2	few	TRBJ2-1	TGTGCCAGCAGCCCTAGCGGAGTATCCTACAATGAGCAGTTCTTC	CASSPSGVSYNEQFF
TRBV11-2	TRBD1	many	TRBJ2-4	TGTGCCAGCAGCTTCAGACAGGGCAGGGACATTCAGTACTTC	CASSFRQGRDIQYF
TRBV20-1	.	many	TRBJ1-1	TGCAGTGCTAGACTGGTGGCTGAAGCTTTCTTT	CSARLVAEAFF
TRBV11-2	TRBD1	few	TRBJ1-6	TGTGCCATCAGTGAGGGACAGCCATCAAATTCACCCCTCCACTTT	CAISEGQPSNSPLHF
TRBV19	.	.	TRBJ2-7	TGTGCCAGTAGCGACAGTGGCTACGAGCAGTACTTC	CASSDSGYEQYF
TRBV30	.	many	TRBJ2-1	TGTGCCTGGCAGGAATACAATGAGCAGTTCTTC	CAWQEYNEQFF
TRBV5-4	TRBD1	few	TRBJ2-7	TGTGCCAGCAGCCTCCGGGACAGGGGTTCCTACGAGCAGTACTTC	CASSLRDRGSYEQYF
TRBV13	.	few	TRBJ1-5	TGTGCCAGCAGTCCCAGCGTTTATAGCAATCAGCCCCAGCATTTT	CASSPSVYSNQPQHF
TRBV5-1	TRBD2	many	TRBJ2-1	TGCGCCAGCAGCTCCGGAGGGACTAGCGGGGGCGGTGAGCAGTTCTTC	CASSSGGTSGGGEQFF
TRBV24-1	.	.	TRBJ2-2	TGTGCCGCCAGTGATGGGGAGCAGGGGTGGAACACCGGGGAGCTGTTTTTT	CAASDGEQGWNTGELFF
TRBV25-1	TRBD1	.	TRBJ1-1	TGTGCCAGCAGTGATTGGCAGGGGGATACTGAAGCTTTCTTT	CASSDWQGDTEAFF
TRBV7-9	.	.	TRBJ2-7	TGTGCCAGCAGCTCGGGGGAGTTCTACGAGCAGTACTTC	CASSSGEFYEQYF
TRBV27	.	.	TRBJ1-3	TGTGCCAGCAGACGAGGGTACGGAAACACCATATATTTT	CASRRGYGNTIYF
TRBV3-1	TRBD1	many	TRBJ2-3	TGTGCCAGCAGCCTCGGACAGGGTAGAGATACGCAGTATTTT	CASSLGQGRDTQYF
TRBV5-1	TRBD1	many	TRBJ1-1	TGCGCCAGCAGCTCGACAGGGGGTGGCACTGAAGCTTTCTTT	CASSSTGGGTEAFF
TRBV6-1	.	.	TRBJ2-7	TGTGCCAGCAGTGAACAGGGGCTTGACGAGCAGTACTTC	CASSEQGLDEQYF
TRBV3-1	.	many	TRBJ1-2	TGTGCCAGCAGCCAAGATACGGATGCAAACTATGGCTACACCTTC	CASSQDTDANYGYTF
TRBV20-1	.	many	TRBJ2-3	TGCAGTGCTAGGATCGAAGGGCCAGATACGCAGTATTTT	CSARIEGPDTQYF
TRBV20-1	.	few	TRBJ2-7	TGCAGTGAACGAGGGGAAAGCACCTACGAGCAGTACTTC	CSERGESTYEQYF
TRBV19	TRBD1	few	TRBJ1-5	TGTGCCGCCGTCTCGGGACAGGGAGGCAATCAGCCCCAGCATTTT	CAAVSGQGGNQPQHF
TRBV12-5	.	.	TRBJ2-5	TGTGCTAGTGGTATTTTTAACCAAGAGACCCAGTACTTC	CASGIFNQETQYF
TRBV11-2	.	many	TRBJ2-3	TGTGCCAGCAGCTTCACCGGGACGGATACAGATACGCAGTATTTT	CASSFTGTDTDTQYF
TRBV7-8	.	.	TRBJ1-1	TGTGCCAGCAGCTTAAGTGGACGCATGAACACTGAAGCTTTCTTT	CASSLSGRMNTEAFF
TRBV3-1	.	many	TRBJ1-6	TGTGCCAGCAGCCAAGGCCAGGGGCGTTCACCCCTCCACTTT	CASSQGQGRSPLHF
TRBV6-1	TRBD1	.	TRBJ2-7	TGTGCCAGCAGGATCCCTACTGGGACAGGGCGTACCTACGAGCAGTACTTC	CASRIPTGTGRTYEQYF
TRBV6-2/TRBV6-3	.	many	TRBJ1-1	TGTGCCAGCAGTTACTCGGGGGGAATGAACACTGAAGCTTTCTTT	CASSYSGGMNTEAFF
TRBV18	TRBD1	many	TRBJ1-4	TGTGCCAGCTCGTGGGACAGGGCGACTAATGAAAAACTGTTTTTT	CASSWDRATNEKLFF
TRBV7-9	.	.	TRBJ2-7	TGTGCCAGCAGCTTTACTAGCTACTCCGAGCAGTACTTC	CASSFTSYSEQYF
TRBV5-5	.	many	TRBJ2-5	TGTGCCAGCAGCGGGGAAGAGACCCAGTACTTC	CASSGEETQYF
TRBV12-3/TRBV12-4	.	once	TRBJ1-1	TGTGCCAGCAGTTTAGAGGGGGGAGGAGGAGGGACTGAAGCTTTCTTT	CASSLEGGGGGTEAFF
TRBV20-1	.	.	TRBJ2-1	TGCAGTGCTAGGGGGGGCCTATCCAATGAGCAGTTCTTC	CSARGGLSNEQFF
TRBV5-1	.	many	TRBJ2-2	TGCGCCAGCAGCTTGGACAGGGGAGGTAACACCGGGGAGCTGTTTTTT	CASSLDRGGNTGELFF
TRBV15	TRBD1	.	TRBJ1-2	TGTGCCACCAGCAAGACAGGGAGCTATGGCTACACCTTC	CATSKTGSYGYTF
TRBV9	.	many	TRBJ2-7	TGTGCCAGCAGCGTAGAGGGGGACTACGAGCAGTACTTC	CASSVEGDYEQYF
TRBV7-8	.	many	TRBJ2-5	TGTGCCAGCAGCTTACAGAGGCGGGGAGAGACCCAGTACTTC	CASSLQRRGETQYF
TRBV5-1	.	few	TRBJ1-3	TGCGCCAGCAGCTTCGGGACGCTGGACTCTGGAAACACCATATATTTT	CASSFGTLDSGNTIYF
TRBV11-2	.	many	TRBJ1-5	TGTGCCAGCAGCTCCATGAACAGGGAGGATCAGCCCCAGCATTTT	CASSSMNREDQPQHF
TRBV10-3	TRBD1	few	TRBJ1-3	TGTGCCATCAGGTCAGGGGGCTCTGGAAACACCATATATTTT	CAIRSGGSGNTIYF
TRBV20-1	TRBD2	few	TRBJ2-1	TGCAGTGCTGGAGTTGACGGGGGGGCCGATGAGCAGTTCTTC	CSAGVDGGADEQFF
TRBV20-1	.	many	TRBJ1-1	TGCAGTGCTAGAGATGCGGACATTTCGTTACGCTTCTTT	CSARDADISLRFF
TRBV3-1	.	.	TRBJ2-2	TGTGCCAGCAGCCAAATGACGGGGAATAAGAACACCGGGGAGCTGTTTTTT	CASSQMTGNKNTGELFF
TRBV6-1	.	many	TRBJ1-1	TGTGCCAGCAGTTTCCTACTTCTGGGGGCTGAAGCTTTCTTT	CASSFLLLGAEAFF
TRBV20-1	.	few	TRBJ1-2	TGCAGTGCTAGTGTAGGGGATGGCGGCTACACCTTC	CSASVGDGGYTF
TRBV6-2/TRBV6-3	TRBD1	.	TRBJ2-3	TGTGCCAGCAGTTTACAGGGGGGATATCCAGATACGCAGTATTTT	CASSLQGGYPDTQYF
TRBV30	.	.	TRBJ1-1	TGTGCCTGGAGTGCTACAGGGAACACTGAAGCTTTCTTT	CAWSATGNTEAFF